A single sample is the source of the 23 T cell receptor beta chains below, sequenced in a study of control samples from healthy donors and cancer patients. Repertoires were generated with immunoSEQ multiplex PCR, while TCRdb's copy carries only in-frame clones and drops some. The sample has about 150,000 clones; under 95% are singletons. Sequencing used blood. The receptors here all came from a man between 18 and 29 years old in good health.

The chain uses TRBV12-3 or TRBV12-4 and TRBJ1-5, with D unclear. V gave up 6 bases and J gave up 4 bases, with 10 bases separating them. The CDR3 length is 13 residues. CDR3 in DNA: TGTGCCAGCAGCATCGGGGTGAATCAGCCCCAGCATTTT. Its protein product is CASSIGVNQPQHF.

The V gene is TRBV28, the J gene TRBJ2-7; the D gene could be TRBD1 or TRBD2 (5 bases each). V was cut by 4 bases and J by 5 bases, with 9 bases left in between. The CDR3 totals 12 residues. In germline, CDR1 is MDHEN, CDR2 SYDVKM. In DNA form, the CDR3 reads TGTGCCAGCAGTTCCGGGGCCCACGAGCAGTACTTC. Amino acids: CASSSGAHEQYF.

This sequence joins TRBV9 and TRBJ1-3, with D tentatively TRBD1 (6 bases). The CDR3 loop spans 17 amino acids. CDR1 SGDLS and CDR2 YYNGEE come from the germline V gene. Trimming pared 0 bases from V and 0 bases from J, leaving 13 bases between. CDR3: CASSVGGGSLSGNTIYF. The CDR3 DNA reads TGTGCCAGCAGCGTAGGAGGGGGGAGCCTCTCTGGAAACACCATATATTTT.

This rearrangement joins TRBV7-9 to TRBJ2-1; D remains unclear. Deletions cut 5 bases from V and 6 bases from J, with 8 bases between. This CDR3 has 12 residues. Per the germline V gene, CDR1 is SEHNR and CDR2 is FQNEAQ (reference sequence). CDR3 sequence (DNA): TGTGCCAGCAGCCTGGGGTTCAATGAGCAGTTCTTC. Protein product: CASSLGFNEQFF.

V usage is TRBV9 and J usage is TRBJ1-2; no definite D call. With 4 bases removed from V and 4 bases from J, the gap between germline ends came to 17 bases. CDR3 size: 15 residues. Germline CDR1 is SGDLS and CDR2 is YYNGEE. The CDR3 spells CASSPQREVGYGYTF. The CDR3 DNA reads as TGTGCCAGCAGCCCTCAGAGGGAAGTCGGCTATGGCTACACCTTC. The full variable domain, in which reference TRBV9 and TRBJ1-2 provide the parts outside the CDR3, is DSGVTQTPKHLITATGQRVTLRCSPRSGDLSVYWYQQSLDQGLQFLIQYYNGEERAKGNILERFSAQQFPDLHSELNLSSLELGDSALYFCASSPQREVGYGYTFGSGTRLTVV.

This clone has only one observation. The rearrangement uses TRBV30 and TRBJ2-1, with a weak D call TRBD2 (6 bases). Looked up from germline, CDR1 is GTSNPN and CDR2 is SVGIG (reference sequence). The CDR3 extends over 13 amino acids. V shed 4 bases and J shed 8 bases, with 15 bases lying between them. CDR3 sequence reads: CAWIRDSGDEQFF. The CDR3 DNA follows: TGTGCCTGGATTCGCGATTCGGGAGATGAGCAGTTCTTC.

This clone was detected only once. The J gene is TRBJ1-5, the V gene TRBV20-1, with no clear D. The CDR3 spans 12 residues. The V gene's germline CDR1 is DFQATT and CDR2 SNEGSKA (reference sequence). The ends were cut back, 3 bases at V and 5 bases at J, with 8 bases in the middle. As DNA, the CDR3 is TGCAGTGCTAGTTCGAGTGATCAGCCCCAGCATTTT. This sequence encodes CSASSSDQPQHF.

This clone has just one count. The chain uses TRBV28 and TRBJ2-5; 7 bases align to TRBD1. The CDR3 contains 14 residues. J gave up 1 base and V 6 bases, and 5 bases lay outside the gene matches. Germline CDR1 and CDR2: MDHEN and SYDVKM. This CDR3 reads CASSLDRVQETQYF. The DNA for the CDR3 is TGTGCCAGCAGCCTTGACAGGGTCCAAGAGACCCAGTACTTC. Complete variable domain (other parts from reference TRBV28 and TRBJ2-5): DVKVTQSSRYLVKRTGEKVFLECVQDMDHENMFWYRQDPGLGLRLIYFSYDVKMKEKGDIPEGYSVSREKKERFSLILESASTNQTSMYLCASSLDRVQETQYFGPGTRLLVL.

The chain couples TRBV2 to TRBJ2-3; TRBD2 matches at 9 bases. Germline CDR1 is SNHLY and CDR2 is FYNNEI. The ends lost 6 bases at V and 0 bases at J; junction bases unmatched: 1. The CDR3 extends over 14 amino acids. CDR3 nucleotides: TGTGCCAGCAGCACTAGCGGGAGCACAGATACGCAGTATTTT. It yields the protein CASSTSGSTDTQYF.

The rearrangement links TRBV28 to TRBJ1-5; TRBD1 matches at 7 bases. Losses at the gene ends were 6 bases for V and 1 base for J; bases not matched to a gene: 6. The CDR3 contains 15 residues. Germline CDR1 MDHEN, CDR2 SYDVKM. The CDR3 bases are TGTGCCAGCAGCGGAACAGGGGTCAGCAATCAGCCCCAGCATTTT. Its translation is CASSGTGVSNQPQHF.

The chain combines TRBV5-1 with TRBJ2-7; D uncertain. The V and J ends lost 1 base and 9 bases respectively, with 20 bases between them. The CDR3 totals 15 residues. The germline V gene encodes CDR1 SGHRS and CDR2 YFSETQ. This CDR3 reads CASSLTDRPSVRQYF. The CDR3 DNA reads TGCGCCAGCAGCTTGACGGACCGACCTAGTGTGAGGCAGTACTTC.

The rearrangement uses TRBV15 and TRBJ2-5, with D possibly being TRBD2 (5 bases). The CDR3 is made up of 16 amino acids. V was clipped by 3 bases and J by 5 bases, with 19 bases between them. Germline CDR1 and CDR2: LNHNV and YYDKDF (reference sequence). CDR3 nucleotide sequence: TGTGCCACCAGCAGTCCAGCAGCGGTCTTACGGGAGACCCAGTACTTC. Encoded protein: CATSSPAAVLRETQYF.

The chain carries TRBV6-6 and TRBJ1-1; 7 positions agree with TRBD1. Germline lookup yields CDR1 MNHNY and CDR2 SVGAGI (reference sequence). The trim removed 7 bases at V and 1 base at J, leaving 6 bases unmatched. The CDR3 extends over 14 amino acids. DNA for the CDR3: TGTGCCAGCACTTGGGGGACAGAGAACACTGAAGCTTTCTTT. Its protein product is CASTWGTENTEAFF.

Only one count was recorded for this clone. The J gene is TRBJ1-1, the V gene TRBV19; D unclear. The CDR3 extends over 12 amino acids. V dropped 3 bases and J dropped 6 bases, with 8 bases sitting between them. Germline values: CDR1 LNHDA, CDR2 SQIVND (reference sequence). CDR3 residues: CASSIWTAEAFF. CDR3 DNA sequence: TGTGCCAGTAGTATCTGGACGGCTGAAGCTTTCTTT. The variable domain in full, with the rest retrieved from reference TRBV19 and TRBJ1-1, is DGGITQSPKYLFRKEGQNVTLSCEQNLNHDAMYWYRQDPGQGLRLIYYSQIVNDFQKGDIAEGYSVSREKKESFPLTVTSAQKNPTAFYLCASSIWTAEAFFGQGTRLTVV.

This clone was seen more than once but under ten times. The chain is built from TRBV10-3 and TRBJ2-7; D perhaps matches TRBD1 (6 bases). Germline V gives CDR1 ENHRY, CDR2 SYGVKD. V lost 8 bases and J 2 bases, leaving 7 bases between the germline ends. This CDR3 has 11 amino acids. The CDR3 region has the DNA TGTGCCATCCAGGGGACCTACGAGCAGTACTTC. Protein: CAIQGTYEQYF.

This chain connects TRBV28 to TRBJ2-1, with unresolved D. The CDR3 extends over 14 amino acids. V was clipped by 3 bases and J by 5 bases, with 11 bases between them. From germline, CDR1 is MDHEN and CDR2 SYDVKM. CDR3 amino acids: CASSFATSDNEQFF. In DNA form, the CDR3 reads TGTGCCAGCAGTTTCGCGACTTCTGACAATGAGCAGTTCTTC.

The DNA for the CDR3 is TGTGCCAGCAGTTACACCCCGGCGGGGCCTAATCAGCCCCAGCATTTT. Translating it yields CASSYTPAGPNQPQHF. The J gene is TRBJ1-5, the V gene TRBV6-6; maybe TRBD1 (5 bases). V gave up 2 bases and J gave up 4 bases, with 15 bases separating them. Germline loops: CDR1 MNHNY, CDR2 SVGAGI (reference sequence). The CDR3 has 16 residues.

This chain uses TRBV7-2 with TRBJ1-1, with 9 bases that match TRBD1. Germline values: CDR1 SGHTA, CDR2 FQGNSA. CDR3 length equals 15 residues. Germline trimming cut 5 bases from V and 2 bases from J; bases unmatched to any gene: 6. The CDR3: CASSPRTGENTEAFF. For the CDR3, the DNA is TGTGCCAGCAGCCCCCGGACAGGGGAAAACACTGAAGCTTTCTTT. The variable domain in full, completed from reference TRBV7-2 and TRBJ1-1, reads GAGVSQSPSNKVTEKGKDVELRCDPISGHTALYWYRQSLGQGLEFLIYFQGNSAPDKSGLPSDRFSAERTGGSVSTLTIQRTQQEDSAVYLCASSPRTGENTEAFFGQGTRLTVV.

This sequence joins TRBV3-1 (or the pseudogene TRBV3-2) and TRBJ1-6, with D maybe TRBD1 (6 bases). V lost 6 bases and J 6 bases, leaving 15 bases between the germline ends. CDR3 size: 15 residues. The V gene's germline CDR1 is LGHDT and CDR2 YNNKEL (reference sequence). The CDR3 DNA is TGTGCCAGCAGTCGCGGGGGCCCCCCTAATTCACCCCTCCACTTT. Amino acid sequence: CASSRGGPPNSPLHF.

V usage is TRBV23-1 and J usage is TRBJ2-3; D gene unclear. TRBV23-1 is identified as an open reading frame with a role that is uncertain. V shed 4 bases and J shed 0 bases, with 17 bases lying between them. This CDR3 is 17 amino acids long. The CDR3 sequence: CASSLPLWNTSTDTQYF. The CDR3 DNA reads TGCGCCAGCAGTCTGCCACTTTGGAACACTAGCACAGATACGCAGTATTTT.

This clone turned up a few times. The chain is built from TRBV7-9 and TRBJ1-3; 9 nucleotides line up with TRBD1. Germline V lookup: CDR1 SEHNR, CDR2 FQNEAQ (reference sequence). With V trimmed by 2 bases and J by 1 base, 9 bases remained unmatched. The CDR3 extends over 18 amino acids. CDR3 protein: CASSLNFVGTGSGNTIYF. CDR3 bases: TGTGCCAGCAGCTTAAATTTCGTCGGGACAGGGTCTGGAAACACCATATATTTT.

The gene calls are TRBV2 and TRBJ2-5; D is unresolved. From germline, CDR1 is SNHLY and CDR2 FYNNEI. V was trimmed by 2 bases and J by 0 bases, leaving 7 bases between them. This CDR3 has 14 residues. CDR3 DNA sequence: TGTGCCAGCAGTGAACGGACCAACCAAGAGACCCAGTACTTC. As protein: CASSERTNQETQYF. Supplemented by reference TRBV2 and TRBJ2-5, the full variable domain reads EPEVTQTPSHQVTQMGQEVILRCVPISNHLYFYWYRQILGQKVEFLVSFYNNEISEKSEIFDDQFSVERPDGSNFTLKIRSTKLEDSAMYFCASSERTNQETQYFGPGTRLLVL.

The chain has TRBV29-1 and TRBJ2-2; 13 bases align to TRBD2. The CDR3 runs 19 residues. Per germline, CDR1 SQVTM and CDR2 ANQGSEA. The V segment lost 5 bases and the J segment 1 base; nucleotides outside the gene matches: 13. The CDR3 loop reads CSVLGYGLAGVRNTGELFF. CDR3 bases: TGCAGCGTTCTTGGGTACGGACTAGCGGGAGTCCGGAACACCGGGGAGCTGTTTTTT.